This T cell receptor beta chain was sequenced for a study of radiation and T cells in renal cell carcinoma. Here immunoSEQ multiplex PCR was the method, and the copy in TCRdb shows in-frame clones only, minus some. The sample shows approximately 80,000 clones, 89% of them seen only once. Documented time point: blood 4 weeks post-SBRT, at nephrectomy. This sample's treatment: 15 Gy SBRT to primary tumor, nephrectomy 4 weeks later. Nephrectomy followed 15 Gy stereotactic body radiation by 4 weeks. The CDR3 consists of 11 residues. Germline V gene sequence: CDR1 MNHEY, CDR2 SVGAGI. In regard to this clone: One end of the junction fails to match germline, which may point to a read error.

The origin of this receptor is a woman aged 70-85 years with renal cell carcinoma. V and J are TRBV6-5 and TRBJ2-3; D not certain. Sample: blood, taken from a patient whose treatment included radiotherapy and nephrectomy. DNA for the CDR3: TGTGCCAGCAGTTATAAAGATACGCAGTACTTT. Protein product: CASSYKDTQYF.